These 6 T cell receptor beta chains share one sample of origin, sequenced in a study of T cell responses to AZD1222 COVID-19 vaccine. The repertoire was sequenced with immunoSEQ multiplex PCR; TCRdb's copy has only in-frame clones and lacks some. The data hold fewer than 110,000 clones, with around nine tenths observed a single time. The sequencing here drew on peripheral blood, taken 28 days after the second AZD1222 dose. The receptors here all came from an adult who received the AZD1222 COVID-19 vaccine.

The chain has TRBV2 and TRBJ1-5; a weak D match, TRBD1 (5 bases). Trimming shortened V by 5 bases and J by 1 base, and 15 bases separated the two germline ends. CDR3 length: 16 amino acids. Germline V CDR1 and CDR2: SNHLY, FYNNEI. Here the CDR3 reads CASSLQVRLSNQPQHF. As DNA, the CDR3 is TGTGCCAGCAGTCTACAGGTTCGGTTGAGCAATCAGCCCCAGCATTTT. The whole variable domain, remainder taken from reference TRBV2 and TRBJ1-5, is EPEVTQTPSHQVTQMGQEVILRCVPISNHLYFYWYRQILGQKVEFLVSFYNNEISEKSEIFDDQFSVERPDGSNFTLKIRSTKLEDSAMYFCASSLQVRLSNQPQHFGDGTRLSIL.

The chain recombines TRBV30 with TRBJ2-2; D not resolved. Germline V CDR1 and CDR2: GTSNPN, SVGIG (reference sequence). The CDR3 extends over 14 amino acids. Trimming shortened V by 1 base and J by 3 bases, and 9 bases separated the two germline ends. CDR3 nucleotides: TGTGCCTGGAGTGGAGCCACTCACACCGGGGAGCTGTTTTTT. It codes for CAWSGATHTGELFF.

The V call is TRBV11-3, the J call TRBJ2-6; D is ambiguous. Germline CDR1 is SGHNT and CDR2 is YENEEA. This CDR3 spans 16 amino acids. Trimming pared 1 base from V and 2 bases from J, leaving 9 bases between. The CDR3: CASSLGPFTGANVLTF. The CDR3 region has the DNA TGTGCCAGCAGCTTAGGCCCGTTCACTGGGGCCAACGTCCTGACTTTC.

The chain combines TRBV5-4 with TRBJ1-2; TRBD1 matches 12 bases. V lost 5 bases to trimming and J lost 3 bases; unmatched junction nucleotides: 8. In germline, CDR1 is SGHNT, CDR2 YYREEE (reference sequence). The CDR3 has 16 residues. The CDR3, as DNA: TGTGCCAGCAGTTACCCGGGACAGGGGGCTGACTATGGCTACACCTTC. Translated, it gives CASSYPGQGADYGYTF.

CDR3 sequence: CASSLGDAEFF. In DNA form, the CDR3 reads TGTGCCAGCAGCTTAGGGGACGCCGAGTTCTTC. The V gene is TRBV7-9, the J gene TRBJ2-1; D tentatively reads TRBD1 or TRBD2 (5 bases each). Germline V CDR1 and CDR2: SEHNR, FQNEAQ (reference sequence). This CDR3 has 11 amino acids. Trimming shortened V by 1 base and J by 14 bases, and 9 bases separated the two germline ends.

CDR3 in DNA: TGTGCCAGCAGCTTAGATCAGGGCAGACTCTACGAGCAGTACTTC. It codes for CASSLDQGRLYEQYF. The chain has TRBV11-2 and TRBJ2-7, with a weak D call TRBD1 (5 bases). This CDR3 is 15 amino acids long. CDR1 is SGHAT and CDR2 is FQNNGV in the germline V gene. V lost 0 bases and J lost 3, with 12 bases in between.